Below, 28 T cell receptor beta chains from the same sample are listed, as sequenced in a study of shared T cell receptors in the human thymus. Assay used: immunoSEQ multiplex PCR; TCRdb lists only in-frame clones, some missing. The repertoire consists of some 720,000 clones, with approximately 87% occurring once and the leading ten covering 0.0095% to 0.012%. This same sample was also taken into another study, of human thymus T cells.

The material sequenced was thymocytes. The receptors originated from a boy under three years old with a congenital heart defect.

In this sample, this clone turned up once. The chain employs TRBV14 and TRBJ2-7; TRBD2 matches at 7 bases. The CDR3 sequence is 12 residues long. The J segment lost 7 bases and the V segment lost 3 bases, leaving 3 bases of the junction unmatched. The germline V gene has CDR1 SGHDN and CDR2 FVKESK. In nucleotides, the CDR3 is TGTGCCAGCAGCCACGGACTAGAGGAGCAGTACTTC. Its protein is CASSHGLEEQYF.

This clone showed up just once. This chain links TRBV21-1 with TRBJ2-7; TRBD2 reflects the table's D call only, with no check against the DNA. TRBV21-1 is a pseudogene segment. The CDR3 totals 14 residues. The CDR3 protein is CASTGLAGGYEQYF. The CDR3 DNA reads as TGTGCCAGCACCGGACTAGCGGGAGGTTACGAGCAGTACTTC.

CDR3 loop: CASSGGTGPYTF. The CDR3, as DNA: TGCGCCAGCAGCGGGGGGACAGGGCCCTACACCTTC. The rearrangement links TRBV5-1 to TRBJ1-2, with TRBD1 matching over 9 bases. Germline values: CDR1 SGHRS, CDR2 YFSETQ. This CDR3 has 12 amino acids. The ends lost 4 bases at V and 10 bases at J; junction bases unmatched: 5. Looking up the rest from reference TRBV5-1 and TRBJ1-2 gives the full variable domain: KAGVTQTPRYLIKTRGQQVTLSCSPISGHRSVSWYQQTPGQGLQFLFEYFSETQRNKGNFPGRFSGRQFSNSRSEMNVSTLELGDSALYLCASSGGTGPYTFGSGTRLTVV.

The V and J genes are TRBV6-6 and TRBJ1-1, with TRBD1 identical over 7 bases. This CDR3 spans 13 amino acids. The junction had 4 bases not matched to a gene; V was cut back by 6 bases and J by 3 bases. CDR1 and CDR2 from the germline V gene are MNHNY and SVGAGI (reference sequence). The CDR3 bases are TGTGCCAGCAGCTACGACAGGGACACTGAAGCTTTCTTT. It specifies CASSYDRDTEAFF.

This clone was picked up one time. The chain has TRBV4-3 and TRBJ2-7, with 12 bases aligning to TRBD2. Per the germline V gene, CDR1 is LGHNA and CDR2 is YSLEER. This CDR3 spans 20 amino acids. V shed 4 bases, J shed 5 bases, and the junction held 21 bases outside the gene matches. CDR3 DNA sequence: TGCGCCAGCAGCCCCCTAAGGCCGAGGGGGCTAGCGGGAGGGGTCGACGAGCAGTACTTC. Its protein product is CASSPLRPRGLAGGVDEQYF.

This clone has only one observation. V and J are TRBV7-6 and TRBJ1-6, with 8 nucleotides matching TRBD1. Germline CDR1 reads SGHVS; CDR2 reads FNYEAQ. The J segment lost 3 bases and the V segment lost 2 bases, leaving 6 bases of the junction unmatched. This CDR3 has 17 amino acids. The CDR3 nucleotides read TGTGCCAGCAGCTTAATGAGTGGACAGGGCTATAATTCACCCCTCCACTTT. This gives the protein CASSLMSGQGYNSPLHF.

The chain recombines TRBV21-1 with TRBJ1-2. TRBV21-1 is described as a pseudogene. The CDR3 covers 15 residues. This CDR3 is CASSLPRSGSYGYTF. CDR3 DNA sequence: TGTGCCAGCAGCTTACCCAGGTCCGGGAGCTATGGCTACACCTTC.

V and J are TRBV19 and TRBJ2-1, with 9 bases identical to TRBD2. The junction had 7 bases not matched to a gene; V was cut back by 4 bases and J by 3 bases. The CDR3 totals 16 residues. Germline lookup yields CDR1 LNHDA and CDR2 SQIVND (reference sequence). Here the CDR3 reads CASSRNSGRNYNEQFF. The CDR3 bases are TGTGCCAGTAGTAGGAATAGCGGGAGAAACTACAATGAGCAGTTCTTC.

Regarding this clone: An end of the junction differs from the germline gene, which may be a read error. CDR3 nucleotide sequence: TGTGCCAGCAGCTTAGGACTAGCGGGAGGGAGAGAGGCCCAGTACTTC. Its translation: CASSLGLAGGREAQYF. This chain links TRBV13 with TRBJ2-5; TRBD2 aligns across 13 bases. The CDR3 consists of 16 residues. CDR1 is PRHDT and CDR2 is FYEKMQ in the germline V gene (reference sequence).

The chain carries TRBV30 and TRBJ2-4; no firm D call. CDR1 GTSNPN and CDR2 SVGIG come from the germline V gene (reference sequence). V lost 4 bases and J 6 bases, leaving 13 bases between the germline ends. CDR3 length equals 13 residues. In nucleotides, the CDR3 is TGTGCCTGGATTGAGCGATTGGCAAACATTCAGTACTTC. It yields the protein CAWIERLANIQYF.

The V call is TRBV4-1, the J call TRBJ2-1; 8 bases agree with TRBD2. CDR1 and CDR2 from the germline V gene are MGHRA and YSYEKL. J gave up 4 bases and V 4 bases, and 12 bases lay outside the gene matches. The CDR3 loop spans 17 amino acids. CDR3 sequence reads: CASSLLVAGRGYNEQFF. CDR3 nucleotides: TGCGCCAGCAGCCTTTTAGTAGCGGGAAGAGGGTACAATGAGCAGTTCTTC.

The chain employs TRBV5-1 and TRBJ1-1; unclear D gene. The CDR3 is 13 residues long. Germline CDR1 SGHRS, CDR2 YFSETQ. V lost 4 bases and J lost 1, with 8 bases in between. CDR3 region: CASSATRNTEAFF. The CDR3 nucleotides are TGCGCCAGCAGCGCGACAAGGAACACTGAAGCTTTCTTT.

The chain couples TRBV5-5 to TRBJ1-5; TRBD1 aligns across 8 bases. Germline CDR1 reads SGHKS; CDR2 reads YYEKEE (reference sequence). Germline trimming cut 3 bases from V and 3 bases from J; bases unmatched to any gene: 5. The CDR3 runs 15 residues. Written as DNA, the CDR3 is TGTGCCAGCAGCTCCCGACAGGGGCCCAATCAGCCCCAGCATTTT. Translating it yields CASSSRQGPNQPQHF.

The V call is TRBV28, the J call TRBJ2-6; 7 nucleotides agree with TRBD1. The germline V gene has CDR1 MDHEN and CDR2 SYDVKM. CDR3 length: 18 residues. V lost 7 bases to trimming and J lost 0 bases; unmatched junction nucleotides: 12. DNA of the CDR3: TGTGCCAGCACCGAGGGGGACAGAGTTTACTCTGGGGCCAACGTCCTGACTTTC. It encodes CASTEGDRVYSGANVLTF.

The chain has TRBV18 and TRBJ2-1; TRBD2 might be the D (5 bases). CDR1 is KGHSH, CDR2 LQKENI, per germline. The CDR3 loop spans 16 amino acids. The germline V and J ends were trimmed by 1 base and 4 bases, with 14 bases remaining between them. The CDR3 here is CASSPLYSEKYNEQFF. The CDR3 coding sequence is TGTGCCAGCTCACCACTCTATAGCGAAAAGTACAATGAGCAGTTCTTC.

This chain joins TRBV6-5 and TRBJ2-3; 11 positions agree with TRBD2. The germline CDR1 and CDR2 sequences are MNHEY and SVGAGI. V dropped 6 bases and J dropped 0; count of bases not matched to a gene: 2. This CDR3 spans 15 amino acids. The DNA of the CDR3 is TGTGCCAGCAGCCCTAGCGGGAGGAGCACAGATACGCAGTATTTT. The encoded protein is CASSPSGRSTDTQYF.

The genes are TRBV25-1 and TRBJ2-5, with 16 bases fitting TRBD2. The CDR3 is 18 amino acids. Per the germline V gene, CDR1 is MGHDK and CDR2 is SYGVNS. Unmatched junction bases numbered 7, after V lost 2 bases and J lost 4 bases. CDR3 in amino acids: CASSEPPGTSGRGETQYF. The CDR3 coding sequence is TGTGCCAGCAGTGAACCCCCCGGGACTAGCGGGAGGGGAGAGACCCAGTACTTC.

To note about this clone: The same CDR3 also results from other DNA sequences found in this sample. V usage is TRBV27 and J usage is TRBJ2-7; 8 bases match TRBD1. CDR1 and CDR2 from the germline V gene are MNHEY and SMNVEV (reference sequence). With V trimmed by 5 bases and J by 2 bases, 5 bases remained unmatched. The CDR3 has 14 residues. CDR3 amino acids: CASSPRTGPYEQYF. For the CDR3, the DNA is TGTGCCAGCAGTCCGCGGACAGGGCCCTACGAGCAGTACTTC.

This rearrangement joins TRBV29-1 to TRBJ2-3, with 8 bases matching TRBD1. Germline V gene sequence: CDR1 SQVTM, CDR2 ANQGSEA. This CDR3 comprises 16 residues. Trimming at V came to 3 bases and at J to 0 bases, leaving 8 bases not matched to a gene. For the CDR3, the DNA is TGCAGCGTTGACGGGGACAGGTCTACTAGCACAGATACGCAGTATTTT. Protein: CSVDGDRSTSTDTQYF.

Details on this clone: The sample contains more than one DNA sequence encoding this CDR3. V is TRBV27 and J is TRBJ2-3; D is unresolved. The CDR3 runs to 12 residues. Germline CDR1 and CDR2: MNHEY and SMNVEV (reference sequence). V was cut by 5 bases and J by 0 bases, with 3 bases left in between. The CDR3 sequence is CASSPSTDTQYF. CDR3 nucleotide sequence: TGTGCCAGCAGTCCTAGCACAGATACGCAGTATTTT.

The CDR3 reads CASSITGTPTATDTQYF. Here the CDR3 DNA reads TGTGCCAGCAGCATTACCGGGACACCAACGGCCACAGATACGCAGTATTTT. The chain employs TRBV7-9 and TRBJ2-3; a weak D match, TRBD1 (6 bases). Germline values: CDR1 SEHNR, CDR2 FQNEAQ (reference sequence). V was shortened by 5 bases and J by 2 bases, with 20 bases between the two germline ends. This CDR3 region has 17 residues.

This sequence joins TRBV2 and TRBJ1-1, with D unresolved. The CDR3 totals 12 residues. V was shortened by 7 bases and J by 6 bases, with 12 bases between the two germline ends. Germline loops: CDR1 SNHLY, CDR2 FYNNEI. In DNA, the CDR3 is TGTGCCAGCATGAAGTCGCGGGCTGAAGCTTTCTTT. This translates into CASMKSRAEAFF.

This clone was detected only once. This rearrangement joins TRBV11-1 to TRBJ1-1, with TRBD1 as a possible D gene (6 bases). The V gene lost 5 bases and the J gene lost 1 base, with 11 bases spanning the gap. CDR1 and CDR2 from the germline V gene are SGHAT and FQDESV (reference sequence). This CDR3 region has 14 residues. The CDR3 here is CASSAGQTNTEAFF. In nucleotides, the CDR3 is TGTGCCAGCAGCGCCGGACAGACGAACACTGAAGCTTTCTTT.

This clone has just a few counts. The V call is TRBV5-4, the J call TRBJ2-3; TRBD1 is a possible D gene (7 bases). CDR1 SGHNT and CDR2 YYREEE come from the germline V gene (reference sequence). The V and J ends lost 0 bases and 6 bases respectively, with 11 bases between them. The CDR3 length is 14 residues. The DNA of the CDR3 is TGTGCCAGCAGCTTGGGGCAGGGGGGTGATACGCAGTATTTT. Encoded protein: CASSLGQGGDTQYF.

The rearrangement uses TRBV4-3 and TRBJ2-3; D unclear. CDR1 LGHNA and CDR2 YSLEER come from the germline V gene. CDR3 length: 14 residues. The V gene lost 1 base and the J gene lost 5 bases, with 10 bases spanning the gap. CDR3 loop: CASSQARVGDTQYF. CDR3 sequence (DNA): TGCGCCAGCAGCCAAGCCCGGGTGGGAGATACGCAGTATTTT.

This rearrangement joins TRBV7-2 to TRBJ2-7, with 9 nucleotides matching TRBD2. The CDR3 extends over 17 amino acids. V was pared by 4 bases and J by 2 bases, with 12 bases of the junction left unmatched. From germline, CDR1 is SGHTA and CDR2 FQGNSA. DNA for the CDR3: TGTGCCAGCAGCTGGGGTGCGGCGGGAGGGCCCCCCTACGAGCAGTACTTC. Translating gives CASSWGAAGGPPYEQYF.

The chain is built from TRBV19 and TRBJ2-5, with D perhaps TRBD1 (5 bases). Germline V gene lookup returns CDR1 LNHDA and CDR2 SQIVND (reference sequence). The CDR3 runs 15 residues. V was clipped by 3 bases and J by 2 bases, with 13 bases between them. For the CDR3, the DNA is TGTGCCAGTAGTATGAAAGGGAAGGGGCAAGAGACCCAGTACTTC. Translated, it gives CASSMKGKGQETQYF.

The chain joins TRBV30 to TRBJ2-5; TRBD1 aligns across 10 bases. The CDR3 consists of 15 residues. J was trimmed by 0 bases and V by 2 bases; bases with no gene match: 3. Germline values: CDR1 GTSNPN, CDR2 SVGIG (reference sequence). The CDR3 coding sequence is TGTGCCTGGAGTCCTGGGACAGGGGACCAAGAGACCCAGTACTTC. Encoded protein: CAWSPGTGDQETQYF.